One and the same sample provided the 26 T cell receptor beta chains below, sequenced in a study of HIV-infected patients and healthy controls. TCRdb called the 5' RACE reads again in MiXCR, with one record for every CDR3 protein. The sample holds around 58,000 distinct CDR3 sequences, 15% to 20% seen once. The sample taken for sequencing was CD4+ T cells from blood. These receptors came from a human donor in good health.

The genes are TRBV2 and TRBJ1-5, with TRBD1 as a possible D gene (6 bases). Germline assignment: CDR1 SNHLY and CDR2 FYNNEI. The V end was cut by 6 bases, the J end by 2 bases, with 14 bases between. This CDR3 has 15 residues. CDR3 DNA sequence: TGTGCCAGCAGGGAAAAACAGGGCGGCAATCAGCCCCAGCATTTT. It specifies CASREKQGGNQPQHF.

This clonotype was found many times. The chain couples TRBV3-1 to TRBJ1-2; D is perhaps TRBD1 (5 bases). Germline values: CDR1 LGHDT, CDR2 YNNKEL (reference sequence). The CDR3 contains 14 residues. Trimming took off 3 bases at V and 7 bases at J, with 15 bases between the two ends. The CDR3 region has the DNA TGTGCCAGCAGCCAGCAGGGAGGAACAGGTGGCTACACCTTC. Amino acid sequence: CASSQQGGTGGYTF.

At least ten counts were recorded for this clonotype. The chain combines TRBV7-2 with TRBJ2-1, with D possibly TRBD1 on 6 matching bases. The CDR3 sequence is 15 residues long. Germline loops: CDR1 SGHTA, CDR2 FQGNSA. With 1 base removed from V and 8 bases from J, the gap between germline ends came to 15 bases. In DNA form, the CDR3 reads TGTGCCAGCAGCTTAGGGGGACATAGGGTGGATGAGCAGTTCTTC. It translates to CASSLGGHRVDEQFF.

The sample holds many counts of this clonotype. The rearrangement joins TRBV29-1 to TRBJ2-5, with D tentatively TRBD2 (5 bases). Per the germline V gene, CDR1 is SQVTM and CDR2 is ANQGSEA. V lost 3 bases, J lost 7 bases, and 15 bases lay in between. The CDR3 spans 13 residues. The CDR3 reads CSVEGRRGGTQYF. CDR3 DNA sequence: TGCAGCGTTGAGGGGAGACGCGGAGGGACCCAGTACTTC.

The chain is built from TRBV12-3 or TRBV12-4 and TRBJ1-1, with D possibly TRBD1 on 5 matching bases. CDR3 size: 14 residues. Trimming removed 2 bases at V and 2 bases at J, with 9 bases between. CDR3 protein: CASSLTWGNTEAFF. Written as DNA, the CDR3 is TGTGCCAGCAGTTTAACGTGGGGCAACACTGAAGCTTTCTTT.

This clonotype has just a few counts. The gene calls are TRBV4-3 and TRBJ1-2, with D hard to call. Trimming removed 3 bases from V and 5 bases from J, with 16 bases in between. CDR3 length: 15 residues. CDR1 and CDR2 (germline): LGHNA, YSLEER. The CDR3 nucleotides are TGCGCCAGCAGCCAGGACCGGCGTAGCAGATATGGCTACACCTTC. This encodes CASSQDRRSRYGYTF.

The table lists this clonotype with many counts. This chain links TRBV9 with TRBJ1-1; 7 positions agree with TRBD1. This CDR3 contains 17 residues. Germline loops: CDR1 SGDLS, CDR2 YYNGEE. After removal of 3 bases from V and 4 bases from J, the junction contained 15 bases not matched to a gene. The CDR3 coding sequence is TGTGCCAGCAGCGGCACAGGGGTCGAGTGCGTGAGCACTGAAGCTTTCTTT. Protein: CASSGTGVECVSTEAFF.

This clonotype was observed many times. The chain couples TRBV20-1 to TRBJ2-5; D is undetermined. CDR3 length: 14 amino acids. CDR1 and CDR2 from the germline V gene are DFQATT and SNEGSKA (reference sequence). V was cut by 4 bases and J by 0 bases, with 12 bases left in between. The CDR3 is CSAIPGTDQETQYF. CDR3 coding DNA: TGCAGTGCTATCCCCGGTACGGACCAAGAGACCCAGTACTTC.

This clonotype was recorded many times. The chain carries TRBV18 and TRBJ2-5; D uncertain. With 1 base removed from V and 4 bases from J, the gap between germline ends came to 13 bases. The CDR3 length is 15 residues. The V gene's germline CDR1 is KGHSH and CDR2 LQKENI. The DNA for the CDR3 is TGTGCCAGCTCACCACTCCTCTCGGTCGGAGAGACCCAGTACTTC. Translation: CASSPLLSVGETQYF.

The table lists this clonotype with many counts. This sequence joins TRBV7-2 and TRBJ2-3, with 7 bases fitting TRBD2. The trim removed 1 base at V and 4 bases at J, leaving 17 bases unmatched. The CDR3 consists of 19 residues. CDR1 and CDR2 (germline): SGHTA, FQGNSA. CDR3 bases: TGTGCCAGCAGCTTAGTATCGCCTAGCGGACCCACGGGTGCAGATACGCAGTATTTT. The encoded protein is CASSLVSPSGPTGADTQYF.

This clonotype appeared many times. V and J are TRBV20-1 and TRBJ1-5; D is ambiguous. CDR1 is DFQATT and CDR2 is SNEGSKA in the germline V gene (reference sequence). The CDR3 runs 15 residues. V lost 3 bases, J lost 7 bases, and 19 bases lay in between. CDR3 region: CSASSKRGTGQPQHF. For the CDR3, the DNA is TGCAGTGCTAGTTCTAAGCGCGGCACTGGACAGCCCCAGCATTTT.

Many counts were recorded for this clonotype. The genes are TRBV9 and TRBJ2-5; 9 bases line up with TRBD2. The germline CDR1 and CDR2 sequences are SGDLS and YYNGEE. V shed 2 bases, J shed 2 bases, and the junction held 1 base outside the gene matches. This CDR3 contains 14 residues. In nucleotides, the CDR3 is TGTGCCAGCAGCGTTAGCGGGAGACAAGAGACCCAGTACTTC. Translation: CASSVSGRQETQYF.

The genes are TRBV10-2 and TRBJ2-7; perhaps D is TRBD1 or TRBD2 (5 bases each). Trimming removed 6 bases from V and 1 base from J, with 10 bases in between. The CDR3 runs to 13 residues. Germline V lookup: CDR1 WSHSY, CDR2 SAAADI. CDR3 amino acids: CASSRDQSYEQYF. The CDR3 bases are TGCGCCAGCAGCCGGGACCAGTCCTACGAGCAGTACTTC.

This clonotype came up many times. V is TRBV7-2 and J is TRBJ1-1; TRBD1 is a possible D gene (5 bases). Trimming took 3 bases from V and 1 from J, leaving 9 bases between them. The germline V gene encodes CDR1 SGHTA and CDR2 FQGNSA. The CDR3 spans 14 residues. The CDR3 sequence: CASSFSQGNTEAFF. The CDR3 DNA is TGTGCCAGCAGCTTTAGCCAGGGGAACACTGAAGCTTTCTTT.

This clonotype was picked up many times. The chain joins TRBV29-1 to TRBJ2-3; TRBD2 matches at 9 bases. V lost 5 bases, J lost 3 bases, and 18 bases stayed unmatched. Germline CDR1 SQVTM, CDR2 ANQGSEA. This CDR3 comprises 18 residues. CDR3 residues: CSVLDRPRRTSVTDTQYF. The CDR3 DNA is TGCAGCGTTCTCGACAGGCCCCGCCGGACTAGCGTTACAGATACGCAGTATTTT.

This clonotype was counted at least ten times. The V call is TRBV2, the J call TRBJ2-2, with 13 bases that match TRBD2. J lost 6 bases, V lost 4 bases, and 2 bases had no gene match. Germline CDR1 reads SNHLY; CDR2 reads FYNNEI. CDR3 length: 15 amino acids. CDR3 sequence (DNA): TGTGCCAGCAGTGGGACTAGCGGGAGTGCCGGGGAGCTGTTTTTT. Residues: CASSGTSGSAGELFF.

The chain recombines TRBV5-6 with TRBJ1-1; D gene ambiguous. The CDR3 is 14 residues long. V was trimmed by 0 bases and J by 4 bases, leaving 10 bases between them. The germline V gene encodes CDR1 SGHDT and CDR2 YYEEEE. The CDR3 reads CASSLVPSGTEAFF. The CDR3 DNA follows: TGTGCCAGCAGCTTGGTCCCAAGTGGCACTGAAGCTTTCTTT.

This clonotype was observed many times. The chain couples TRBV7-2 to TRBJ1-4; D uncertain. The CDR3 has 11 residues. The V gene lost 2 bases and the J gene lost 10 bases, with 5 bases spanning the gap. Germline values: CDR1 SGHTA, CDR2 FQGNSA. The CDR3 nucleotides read TGTGCCAGCAGCTTAATGGGAAAACTGTTTTTT. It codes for CASSLMGKLFF.

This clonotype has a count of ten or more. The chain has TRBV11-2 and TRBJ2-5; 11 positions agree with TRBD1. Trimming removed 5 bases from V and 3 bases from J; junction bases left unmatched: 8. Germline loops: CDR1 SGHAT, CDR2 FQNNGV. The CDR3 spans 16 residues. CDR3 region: CASSPGTGGGEETQYF. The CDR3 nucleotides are TGTGCCAGCAGCCCTGGGACAGGGGGTGGGGAAGAGACCCAGTACTTC.

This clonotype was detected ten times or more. CDR3 nucleotide sequence: TGTGCCAGCAGCTCCGGGACAGGGGGCTTGTACAATGAGCAGTTCTTC. Residues: CASSSGTGGLYNEQFF. The rearrangement joins TRBV7-2 to TRBJ2-1, with TRBD1 matching 12 bases. The V segment lost 4 bases and the J segment 4 bases; nucleotides outside the gene matches: 5. Germline CDR1 SGHTA, CDR2 FQGNSA. This CDR3 comprises 16 residues. Drawing the rest from reference TRBV7-2 and TRBJ2-1, the complete variable domain is GAGVSQSPSNKVTEKGKDVELRCDPISGHTALYWYRQSLGQGLEFLIYFQGNSAPDKSGLPSDRFSAERTGGSVSTLTIQRTQQEDSAVYLCASSSGTGGLYNEQFFGPGTRLTVL.

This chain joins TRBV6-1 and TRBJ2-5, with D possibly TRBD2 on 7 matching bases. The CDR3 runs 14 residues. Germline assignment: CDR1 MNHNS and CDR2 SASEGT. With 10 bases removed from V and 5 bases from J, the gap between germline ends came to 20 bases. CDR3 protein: CATSAGASIETQYF. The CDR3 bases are TGTGCCACCAGCGCGGGGGCGTCCATTGAGACCCAGTACTTC.

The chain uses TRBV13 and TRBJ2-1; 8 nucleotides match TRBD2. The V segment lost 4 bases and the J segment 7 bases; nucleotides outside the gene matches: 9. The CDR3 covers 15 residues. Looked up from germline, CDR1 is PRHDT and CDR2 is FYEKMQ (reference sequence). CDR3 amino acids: CASSSSGRKLNEQFF. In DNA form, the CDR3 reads TGTGCCAGCAGCTCAAGCGGGAGAAAACTTAATGAGCAGTTCTTC.

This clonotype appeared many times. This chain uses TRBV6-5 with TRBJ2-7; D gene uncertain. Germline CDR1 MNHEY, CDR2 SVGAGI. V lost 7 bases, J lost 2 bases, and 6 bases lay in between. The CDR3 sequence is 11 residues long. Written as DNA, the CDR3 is TGTGCCAGCACGGACGCCTACGAGCAGTACTTC. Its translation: CASTDAYEQYF.

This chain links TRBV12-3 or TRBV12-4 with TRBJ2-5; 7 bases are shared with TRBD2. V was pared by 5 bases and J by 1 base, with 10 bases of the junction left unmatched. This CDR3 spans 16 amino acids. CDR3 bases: TGTGCCAGCAGTCCACCCCGAGGGACTATCCAAGAGACCCAGTACTTC. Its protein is CASSPPRGTIQETQYF.

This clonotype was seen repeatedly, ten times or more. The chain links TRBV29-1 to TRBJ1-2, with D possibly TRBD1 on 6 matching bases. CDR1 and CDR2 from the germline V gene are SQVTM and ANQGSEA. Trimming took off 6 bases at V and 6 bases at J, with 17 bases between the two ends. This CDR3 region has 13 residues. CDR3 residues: CSVNRGGHDGYTF. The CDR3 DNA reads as TGCAGCGTAAACCGGGGGGGGCACGATGGCTACACCTTC.

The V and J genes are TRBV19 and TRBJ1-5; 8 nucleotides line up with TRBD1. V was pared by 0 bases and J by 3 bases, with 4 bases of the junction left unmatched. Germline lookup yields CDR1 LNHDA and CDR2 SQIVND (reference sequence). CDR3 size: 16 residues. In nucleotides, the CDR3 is TGTGCCAGTAGTATAGAATCGACAGGGGACAATCAGCCCCAGCATTTT. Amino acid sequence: CASSIESTGDNQPQHF.